The rows below give T cell receptor beta chains drawn from one sample of a study of shared T cell receptors in the human thymus. The protocol was immunoSEQ multiplex PCR, while the TCRdb copy is restricted to in-frame clones and leaves out a portion. The data show more than 550,000 clones, over 75% seen once. The sample was also linked to a second study, of human thymus T cells.

Sequences were obtained from thymocytes. Source of these receptors: a boy in the first two years of life with a congenital heart defect. CDR3s include the opening cysteine and the closing phenylalanine or tryptophan. The order of the fields is clone size, D gene, J gene, V gene, CDR3 DNA, CDR3 protein. A D gene is named only where the DNA matches it firmly. The listing skips clone size in some rows; elsewhere it reads once, few, many or a size class.

clone size: -
D gene: TRBD1
J gene: TRBJ2-7
V gene: TRBV4-2
CDR3 DNA: TGTGCCAGCAGCCAAGCGGGGACAGGGGGCAATGTACGGTACTTC
CDR3 protein: CASSQAGTGGNVRYF

clone size: -
D gene: -
J gene: TRBJ1-6
V gene: TRBV13
CDR3 DNA: TGTGCCAGCAGCCGCGGGGGTCGGAATAATTCACCCCTCCACTTT
CDR3 protein: CASSRGGRNNSPLHF

clone size: once
D gene: -
J gene: TRBJ2-7
V gene: TRBV28
CDR3 DNA: TGTGCCAGCAGTAGACATCCCTACGAGCAGTACTTC
CDR3 protein: CASSRHPYEQYF

clone size: -
D gene: -
J gene: TRBJ1-6
V gene: TRBV4-1
CDR3 DNA: TGCGCCAGCAGCCAAGAGCTGGCGGGCCGCTCCTATAATTCACCCCTCCACTTT
CDR3 protein: CASSQELAGRSYNSPLHF

clone size: -
D gene: -
J gene: TRBJ1-1
V gene: TRBV19
CDR3 DNA: TGTGCCAGTAGGCCCGGGACTGTGAACACTGAAGCTTTCTTT
CDR3 protein: CASRPGTVNTEAFF

clone size: -
D gene: TRBD2
J gene: TRBJ2-3
V gene: TRBV25-1
CDR3 DNA: TGTGCCAGCAGTGAAAACACGCGGGAGCGTCGCACAGATACGCAGTATTTT
CDR3 protein: CASSENTRERRTDTQYF

clone size: -
D gene: TRBD1
J gene: TRBJ1-5
V gene: TRBV7-8
CDR3 DNA: TGTGCCAGCAGCTTAGACGGACAGGGGGTGGGTAATCAGCCCCAGCATTTT
CDR3 protein: CASSLDGQGVGNQPQHF

clone size: -
D gene: TRBD2
J gene: TRBJ2-7
V gene: TRBV28
CDR3 DNA: TGTGCCAGCAGTTCAATACCAGGGACTAGCAGCGAGCAGTACTTC
CDR3 protein: CASSSIPGTSSEQYF

clone size: -
D gene: -
J gene: TRBJ2-3
V gene: TRBV5-4
CDR3 DNA: TGTGCCAGCAGCTCCGCCCCAGTGGGGCGAGATACGCAGTATTTT
CDR3 protein: CASSSAPVGRDTQYF

clone size: -
D gene: -
J gene: TRBJ1-5
V gene: TRBV4-1
CDR3 DNA: TGCGCCAGCAGCCAAGATACTTTGCAGGGGACCGATCAGCCCCAGCATTTT
CDR3 protein: CASSQDTLQGTDQPQHF

clone size: -
D gene: -
J gene: TRBJ1-1
V gene: TRBV7-6
CDR3 DNA: TGTGCCAGCAGCTTTGGAAAGAGGGAGTTAACAGTAACCGACACTGAAGCTTTCTTT
CDR3 protein: CASSFGKRELTVTDTEAFF

clone size: -
D gene: TRBD1
J gene: TRBJ2-7
V gene: TRBV27
CDR3 DNA: TGTGCCAGCAGTGAAAGGGACAGGGGCTCCTACGAGCAGTACTTC
CDR3 protein: CASSERDRGSYEQYF

clone size: -
D gene: -
J gene: TRBJ2-1
V gene: TRBV12-5
CDR3 DNA: TGTGCTAGTGGTTTGGACTCCCTGCGGGACCATAACACCTACAATGAGCAGTTCTTC
CDR3 protein: CASGLDSLRDHNTYNEQFF

clone size: -
D gene: TRBD2
J gene: TRBJ2-2
V gene: TRBV5-1
CDR3 DNA: TGCGCCAGCAGCTCGACTAGCGGGATAGAGCGCACCGGGGAGCTGTTTTTT
CDR3 protein: CASSSTSGIERTGELFF

clone size: -
D gene: -
J gene: TRBJ1-4
V gene: TRBV6-1
CDR3 DNA: TGTGCCAGCAGTGAAGATGAATTGGGGAGTTGGGAAAAACTGTTTTTT
CDR3 protein: CASSEDELGSWEKLFF

clone size: -
D gene: TRBD2
J gene: TRBJ2-7
V gene: TRBV10-2
CDR3 DNA: TGCGCCAGCAGTTCCCCCTGCGGGGGACCTCCCTACGAGCAGTACTTC
CDR3 protein: CASSSPCGGPPYEQYF

clone size: -
D gene: TRBD1
J gene: TRBJ2-1
V gene: TRBV5-6
CDR3 DNA: TGTGCCAGCAGCTTGCCTCCAAGGGACAGCAACAATGAGCAGTTCTTC
CDR3 protein: CASSLPPRDSNNEQFF

clone size: -
D gene: -
J gene: TRBJ1-2
V gene: TRBV25-1
CDR3 DNA: TGTGCCAGCAGTGAACACAGGGTGGGTGGCTACACCTTC
CDR3 protein: CASSEHRVGGYTF

clone size: -
D gene: -
J gene: TRBJ2-3
V gene: TRBV7-2
CDR3 DNA: TGTGCCAGCAGCTTAGCCCTAACGGGAGCCCCGCCTACGCAGTATTTT
CDR3 protein: CASSLALTGAPPTQYF

clone size: -
D gene: -
J gene: TRBJ2-5
V gene: TRBV9
CDR3 DNA: TGTGCCAGCAGCGTAGTAGATGGCCAAGAGACCCAGTACTTC
CDR3 protein: CASSVVDGQETQYF

clone size: -
D gene: -
J gene: TRBJ1-2
V gene: TRBV18
CDR3 DNA: TGTGCCAGCTCGCCCACCATCGGAGCGAACTATGGCTACACCTTC
CDR3 protein: CASSPTIGANYGYTF

clone size: few
D gene: TRBD1
J gene: TRBJ1-2
V gene: TRBV4-3
CDR3 DNA: TGCGCCAGCAGCCGCCGAGGACAGGGGTATGGCTACACCTTC
CDR3 protein: CASSRRGQGYGYTF

clone size: -
D gene: TRBD2
J gene: TRBJ2-1
V gene: TRBV19
CDR3 DNA: TGTGCCAGTAGTAGGGGACTAGTCCCGCGGGGTGAGCAGTTCTTC
CDR3 protein: CASSRGLVPRGEQFF

clone size: -
D gene: -
J gene: TRBJ1-4
V gene: TRBV7-9
CDR3 DNA: TGTGCCATCGGGGATCCGGATGAAAAACTGTTTTTT
CDR3 protein: CAIGDPDEKLFF

clone size: -
D gene: TRBD2
J gene: TRBJ2-3
V gene: TRBV9
CDR3 DNA: TGTGCCAGCAGTTCTAGCGGGGTTGGCACAGATACGCAGTATTTT
CDR3 protein: CASSSSGVGTDTQYF

clone size: -
D gene: -
J gene: TRBJ1-4
V gene: TRBV5-4
CDR3 DNA: TGTGCCAGCAGCGCCGGAGGTTCCCGGGTCCGGGAAAAACTGTTTTTT
CDR3 protein: CASSAGGSRVREKLFF

clone size: -
D gene: -
J gene: TRBJ2-3
V gene: TRBV13
CDR3 DNA: TGTGCCAGCAGCCTGGGACTGGCTAGCACAGATACGCAGTATTTT
CDR3 protein: CASSLGLASTDTQYF

clone size: -
D gene: -
J gene: TRBJ1-5
V gene: TRBV19
CDR3 DNA: TGTGCCAGTAGTATAGGAGGTCGGGGAGGGGATCAGCCCCAGCATTTT
CDR3 protein: CASSIGGRGGDQPQHF

clone size: -
D gene: TRBD1
J gene: TRBJ1-4
V gene: TRBV5-8
CDR3 DNA: TGTGCCAGCAGCCCCGGACAGGGGGCAACTAATGAAAAACTGTTTTTT
CDR3 protein: CASSPGQGATNEKLFF

clone size: -
D gene: -
J gene: TRBJ2-7
V gene: TRBV30
CDR3 DNA: TGTGCCTGGAATTCCCCGCCTAGGAGCTACGAGCAGTACTTC
CDR3 protein: CAWNSPPRSYEQYF

clone size: once
D gene: -
J gene: TRBJ1-5
V gene: TRBV6-5
CDR3 DNA: TGTGCCAGCAGTTACTCGAGGGTATATCAGCCCCAGCATTTT
CDR3 protein: CASSYSRVYQPQHF

clone size: once
D gene: TRBD1
J gene: TRBJ2-7
V gene: TRBV2
CDR3 DNA: TGTGCCAGCAGGGTCTCGGACAGGCCCTACGAGCAGTACTTC
CDR3 protein: CASRVSDRPYEQYF

clone size: -
D gene: TRBD2
J gene: TRBJ2-1
V gene: TRBV29-1
CDR3 DNA: TGCAGCGTTGAAGTGGGTCTAGCGGGGGGGCCGACCTACAATGAGCAGTTCTTC
CDR3 protein: CSVEVGLAGGPTYNEQFF

clone size: -
D gene: -
J gene: TRBJ2-7
V gene: TRBV30
CDR3 DNA: TGTGCCTGGAGTGTAGTACAGGGTAGGTCGGGAGGCGGGAGTATAACCTACGAGCAGTACTTC
CDR3 protein: CAWSVVQGRSGGGSITYEQYF

clone size: -
D gene: TRBD1
J gene: TRBJ2-7
V gene: TRBV4-1
CDR3 DNA: TGCGCCAGCAGCCAAGATGGGGGACCCGGGACAGGATCCTACGAGCAGTACTTC
CDR3 protein: CASSQDGGPGTGSYEQYF

clone size: -
D gene: -
J gene: TRBJ1-1
V gene: TRBV5-1
CDR3 DNA: TGCGCCAGCCAGTCCGAGGGCCGGCCTCGAGAAGCTTTCTTT
CDR3 protein: CASQSEGRPREAFF

clone size: -
D gene: TRBD2
J gene: TRBJ2-4
V gene: TRBV6-1
CDR3 DNA: TGTGCCAGCAGTCTTGGGACTAGCGCCGGTGGCATTCAGTACTTC
CDR3 protein: CASSLGTSAGGIQYF

clone size: few
D gene: TRBD2
J gene: TRBJ2-5
V gene: TRBV6-1
CDR3 DNA: TGTGCCAGCAGGGCCCCCCCCGGGGGGGAGACCCAGTACTTC
CDR3 protein: CASRAPPGGETQYF

clone size: -
D gene: -
J gene: TRBJ2-3
V gene: TRBV19
CDR3 DNA: TGTGCCAGTAGTCTAGTTTTCCGGGACAACGGCACAGATACGCAGTATTTT
CDR3 protein: CASSLVFRDNGTDTQYF

clone size: -
D gene: -
J gene: TRBJ2-5
V gene: TRBV18
CDR3 DNA: TGTGCCAGCTCACCACGGTCCGGCCAAGAGACCCAGTACTTC
CDR3 protein: CASSPRSGQETQYF

clone size: few
D gene: -
J gene: TRBJ1-1
V gene: TRBV19
CDR3 DNA: TGTGCCAGTAGTACCAACAGGAGTATGAACACTGAAGCTTTCTTT
CDR3 protein: CASSTNRSMNTEAFF

clone size: few
D gene: -
J gene: TRBJ2-7
V gene: TRBV4-1
CDR3 DNA: TGCGCCAGCAGCCAAACTGGGTCAGGGGAGTTTAACGAGCAGTACTTC
CDR3 protein: CASSQTGSGEFNEQYF

clone size: -
D gene: -
J gene: TRBJ2-3
V gene: TRBV27
CDR3 DNA: TGTGCCAGCAGTTTATCGTCCCATTTAGATACGCAGTATTTT
CDR3 protein: CASSLSSHLDTQYF

clone size: once
D gene: TRBD2
J gene: TRBJ2-3
V gene: TRBV7-9
CDR3 DNA: TGTGCCAGCACCGAGGGACTAGCGGGGGCAGATACGCAGTATTTT
CDR3 protein: CASTEGLAGADTQYF

clone size: -
D gene: -
J gene: TRBJ2-1
V gene: TRBV28
CDR3 DNA: TGTGCCAGCAGTTTACTAGGGGAAAACCACCACAATGAGCAGTTCTTC
CDR3 protein: CASSLLGENHHNEQFF

clone size: -
D gene: -
J gene: TRBJ1-1
V gene: TRBV25-1
CDR3 DNA: TGTGCCAGCAGTGGACTCAACCCAGGGTCGGCTTTCTTT
CDR3 protein: CASSGLNPGSAFF

clone size: few
D gene: TRBD2
J gene: TRBJ2-3
V gene: TRBV30
CDR3 DNA: TGTGCCTGGAGTGCCCTACCCCCGGGACTAGCGGGGCCTAGCACAGATACGCAGTATTTT
CDR3 protein: CAWSALPPGLAGPSTDTQYF